This entry is about one TCR beta chain. Its binding antigen is unknown. It has no much larger one-base neighbor in the sample; base qualities were not kept. The data were obtained in a study of T cell changes during pregnancy in multiple sclerosis (dated by TCRdb to the late 2010s). Regarding the research as a whole: The study looked at changes in the T cell repertoire across pregnancy in women with multiple sclerosis.

V sheds 5 bases and J sheds 3 bases, leaving 10 bases between their ends. There are 13 amino acids in the CDR3, from cysteine to phenylalanine inclusive. Only the CDR3 DNA stays, 39 bases, in frame from base 1. Via the germline V gene (reference sequence), CDR1 is MNHEY and CDR2 SMNVEV. Library method: the immunoSEQ multiplex PCR assay. Drawn from immuneACCESS, this table holds only the in-frame rearrangements with V and J called that TCRdb kept. Clones are partly lost; checked studies trace under half to an unresolved V gene and leave the rest unexplained. Recorded for this sample are 65,000 to 85,000 clones; roughly 90% of them occurred a single time. The top ten constitute roughly 1% of the sample.

The chain is encoded by TRBV27 joined to TRBJ1-2; tentative D gene TRBD1, with 6 bases matching. This TCR was sampled from a female donor in good health, enrolled as a control in a pregnancy study. Sample: peripheral blood, taken in the first trimester of pregnancy. In nucleotide form, the sequence is TGTGCCAGCAGTACTGGACAGTACTATGGCTACACCTTC. This translates into CASSTGQYYGYTF.